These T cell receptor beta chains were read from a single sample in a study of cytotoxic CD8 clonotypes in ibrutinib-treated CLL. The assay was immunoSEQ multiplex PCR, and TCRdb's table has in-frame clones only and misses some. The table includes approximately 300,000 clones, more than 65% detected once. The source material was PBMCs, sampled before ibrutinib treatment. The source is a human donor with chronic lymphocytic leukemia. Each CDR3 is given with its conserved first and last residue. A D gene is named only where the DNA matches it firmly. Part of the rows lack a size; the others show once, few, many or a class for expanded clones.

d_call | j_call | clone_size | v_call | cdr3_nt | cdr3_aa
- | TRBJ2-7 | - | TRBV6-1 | TGTGCCAGCAGTGAAGGCTACAGAGTCTACGAGCAGTACTTC | CASSEGYRVYEQYF
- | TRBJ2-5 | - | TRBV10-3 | TGTGCCATCAGTGAGTCGAGGTTGGAGACCCAGTACTTC | CAISESRLETQYF
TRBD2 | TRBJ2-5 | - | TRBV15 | TGTGCCACCAGCAATAGCGGGAGTGAGACCCAGTACTTC | CATSNSGSETQYF
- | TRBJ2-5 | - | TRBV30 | TGTGCCTGGAGTGTACGTCGGGAGACCCAGTACTTC | CAWSVRRETQYF
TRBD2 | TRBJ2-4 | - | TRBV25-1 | TGTGCCAGCAGTGCATCGGGAGGGAGGGACATTCAGTACTTC | CASSASGGRDIQYF
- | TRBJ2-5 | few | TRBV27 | TGTGCCAGCAGTCATAGGCGGGACGGGACCCAGTACTTC | CASSHRRDGTQYF
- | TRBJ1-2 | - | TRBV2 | TGTGCCAGCAGTCTTGGGAACTATGGCTACACCTTC | CASSLGNYGYTF
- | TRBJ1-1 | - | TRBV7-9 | TGTGCCAGCAGCCCCACAGGCAATTCTGAAGCTTTCTTT | CASSPTGNSEAFF
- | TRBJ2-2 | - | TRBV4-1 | TGCGCCAGCAGCCAAGTACCTACAAGGCTTGTCGGGGAGCTGTTTTTT | CASSQVPTRLVGELFF
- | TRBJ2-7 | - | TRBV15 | TGTGCCACCAGCAGAGGGGCCTCGGCTGTGAACTCCTACGAGCAGTACTTC | CATSRGASAVNSYEQYF
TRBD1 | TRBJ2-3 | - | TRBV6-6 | TGTGCCAGCAGTTACCACCGGGACAGTGTCCGATCTACGCAGTATTTT | CASSYHRDSVRSTQYF
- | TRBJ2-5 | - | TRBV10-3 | TGTGCCATCAGTGCGAGGACAGAGCAAGAGACCCAGTACTTC | CAISARTEQETQYF
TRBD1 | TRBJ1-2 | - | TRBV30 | TGTGCCTGGAATCCAGGGGGAGACTATGGCTACACCTTC | CAWNPGGDYGYTF
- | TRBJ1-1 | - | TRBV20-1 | TGCAGTGCTAGAGTTGACAACGAAGCTTTCTTT | CSARVDNEAFF
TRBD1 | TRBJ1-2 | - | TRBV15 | TGTGCCATAAAGGACAGGGTCGATGGCTACACCTTC | CAIKDRVDGYTF
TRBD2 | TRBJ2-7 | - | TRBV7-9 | TGTGCCAGCAGCTTAGTAGCGGGAGGACACGAGCAGTACTTC | CASSLVAGGHEQYF
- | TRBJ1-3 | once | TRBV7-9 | TGTGCCAGCAGCTTGGGGCGGGGTGGACGTGGAAACACCATATATTTT | CASSLGRGGRGNTIYF
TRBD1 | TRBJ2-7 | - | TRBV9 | TGTGCCAGCAGCGCGGGACAGGGGGCACGGGAGCAGTACTTC | CASSAGQGAREQYF
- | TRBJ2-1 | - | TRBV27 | TGTGCCAGCAGTCAATACAATGAGCAGTTCTTC | CASSQYNEQFF
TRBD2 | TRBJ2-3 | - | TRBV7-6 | TGTGCCAGCACCCCAGGCCTAGCGGACCCCACAGATACGCAGTATTTT | CASTPGLADPTDTQYF
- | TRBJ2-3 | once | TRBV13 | TGTGCCAGCAGCCCGGGACTCGACACTGGTACGCAGTATTTT | CASSPGLDTGTQYF
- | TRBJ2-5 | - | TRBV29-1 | TGCAGCGTTGAAGATCGGGGACGTATCCAAGAGACCCAGTACTTC | CSVEDRGRIQETQYF
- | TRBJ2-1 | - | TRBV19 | TGTGCCAGTAGTAAGTTGTGGCGGAGCTCCTACAATGAGCAGTTCTTC | CASSKLWRSSYNEQFF
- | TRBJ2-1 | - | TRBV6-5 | TGTGCCAGCAGTTCGCAAAGGTCCTACAATGAGCAGTTCTTC | CASSSQRSYNEQFF
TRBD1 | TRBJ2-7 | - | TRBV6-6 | TGTGCCAGCAGTTACTCCGCTCAGGGGGCCCACGAGCAGTACTTC | CASSYSAQGAHEQYF
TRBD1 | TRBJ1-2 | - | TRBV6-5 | TGTGCCAGCGCCGGACAGGGAGGAAACTATGGCTACACCTTC | CASAGQGGNYGYTF
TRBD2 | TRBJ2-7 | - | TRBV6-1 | TGTGCCAGCTTGGGCGGGAGGGTTCCCTACGAGCAGTACTTC | CASLGGRVPYEQYF
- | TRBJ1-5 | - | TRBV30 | TGTGCCCCCAAGAAGGGGCTCTTCAGCAATCAGCCCCAGCATTTT | CAPKKGLFSNQPQHF
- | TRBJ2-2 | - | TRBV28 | TGTGCCAGCAGTGACCTCCGGGGCTGGGTTCGGGAGCTGTTTTTT | CASSDLRGWVRELFF